This T cell receptor beta chain was retrieved from a study of T cells in Graves' hyperthyroidism and ophthalmopathy. Study observations and caveats: A model of 13 V-J features distinguished ophthalmopathy from stable hyperthyroidism.

Using RNA transcripts as the source, TCR beta CDR3 regions were amplified. Primed by the HTBI set, a first-round RT-PCR was run on the TCR CDR3. TCRdb re-derived calls from the multiplex PCR reads in MiXCR, one entry per CDR3 protein. The sample has approximately 870,000 distinct CDR3 sequences, roughly 37% seen once; the top ten hold about 9%. J was trimmed by 2 bases and V by 4 bases; bases with no gene match: 5. Germline V gene lookup returns CDR1 SGHRS and CDR2 YFSETQ. This CDR3 is built from 15 residues. This clonotype has more than one count but fewer than ten. As yet, its antigen is unknown. Clinical symptoms, serum thyroxine, TRAb, thyroid ultrasound and orbital computed tomography informed diagnoses.

The chain combines TRBV5-1 with TRBJ2-7, with 11 nucleotides matching TRBD2. The source material was blood. The clonotype originates from a man between 18 and 35 years old with Graves' hyperthyroidism. Here the CDR3 DNA reads TGCGCCAGCAGCGGTACTAGCGGGGGACCCTACGAGCAGTACTTC. Amino acids: CASSGTSGGPYEQYF.